The clone carrying this TCR beta chain came up once. What it binds is not known. CDR3 size: 18 residues. Healthy bone marrow donors made up the donor group. The entry originates in a study of cytomegalovirus exposure and HLA in healthy donors. Findings and limits, study-wide: Judged likely to be a sequencing artifact was a cluster of highly shared sequence variants. Data from an earlier analysis indicated that most TCR beta V segments were productive either about 87% or about 30% of the time. Using a false discovery rate of 0.05, a later analysis showed that about 16,000 TCR beta sequences were associated with HLA alleles.

The PCR used 60 Vbeta and 13 Jbeta primers. Clones were sequenced by immunoSEQ multiplex PCR, and TCRdb holds only the in-frame ones, with some missing. Of 100,000 or so clones in the sample, about three quarters were seen once. The sequencing input was PBMCs. This chain joins TRBV21-1 and TRBJ1-1; TRBD1 is taken as the D call from the table, unchecked against the DNA. TRBV21-1 is labeled a pseudogene. The clonotype comes from a young man in good health and CMV-seropositive. CDR3 sequence reads: CASSKGQDRVGMNTEAFF. Here the CDR3 DNA reads TGTGCCAGCAGCAAGGGACAGGACAGGGTAGGAATGAACACTGAAGCTTTCTTT.